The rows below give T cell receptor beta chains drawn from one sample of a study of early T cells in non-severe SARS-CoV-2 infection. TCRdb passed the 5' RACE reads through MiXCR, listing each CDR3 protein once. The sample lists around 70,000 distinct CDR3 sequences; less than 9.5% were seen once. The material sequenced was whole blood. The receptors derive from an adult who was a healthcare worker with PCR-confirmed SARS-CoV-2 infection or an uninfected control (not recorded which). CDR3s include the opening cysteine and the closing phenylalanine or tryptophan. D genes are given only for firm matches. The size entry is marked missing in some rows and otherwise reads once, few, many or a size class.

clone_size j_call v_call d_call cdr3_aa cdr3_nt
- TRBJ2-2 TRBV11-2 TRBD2 CASSWTSGRAGTGELFF TGTGCCAGCAGCTGGACTAGCGGGAGGGCCGGAACCGGGGAGCTGTTTTTT
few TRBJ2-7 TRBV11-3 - CASSLGPYSYEQYF TGTGCCAGCAGCTTGGGACCCTACTCCTACGAGCAGTACTTC
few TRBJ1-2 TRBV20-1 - CSAREQIDRSNPNYGYTF TGCAGTGCTAGAGAGCAAATTGACCGATCGAACCCTAACTATGGCTACACCTTC
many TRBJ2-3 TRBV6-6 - CASSPTVEDTQYF TGTGCCAGCAGCCCGACGGTCGAAGATACGCAGTATTTT
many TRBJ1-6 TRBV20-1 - CSAPGRGVQSPLHF TGCAGTGCTCCCGGCAGGGGAGTGCAGTCACCCCTCCACTTT
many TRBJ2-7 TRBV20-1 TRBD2 CSARTSGRDEQYF TGCAGTGCCCGGACTAGCGGGAGAGACGAGCAGTACTTC
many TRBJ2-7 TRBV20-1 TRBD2 CSALDGLAEYEQYF TGCAGTGCCCTAGATGGACTAGCGGAGTACGAGCAGTACTTC
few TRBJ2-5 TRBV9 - CASSPSSRGETQYF TGTGCCAGCAGCCCCTCCAGCCGGGGAGAGACCCAGTACTTC
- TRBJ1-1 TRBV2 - CVSSAGGLNTEAFF TGTGTCAGCAGTGCCGGAGGGTTGAACACTGAAGCTTTCTTT
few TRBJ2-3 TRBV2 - CASLFWGGTTDTQYF TGTGCCAGCCTCTTTTGGGGCGGAACCACAGATACGCAGTATTTT
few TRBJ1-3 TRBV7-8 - CASSPGDTVKF TGTGCCAGCAGCCCGGGGGACACCGTTAAATTT
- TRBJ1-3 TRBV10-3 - CAISGPTGIGNTIYF TGTGCCATCAGTGGTCCGACAGGAATTGGAAACACCATATATTTT
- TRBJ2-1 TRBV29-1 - CSVEDKMGTWRGLGEQFF TGCAGCGTTGAAGATAAAATGGGGACTTGGCGTGGGCTAGGGGAGCAGTTCTTC
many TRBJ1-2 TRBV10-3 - CAISESQGPTYGYTF TGTGCCATCAGTGAGTCGCAGGGACCGACCTATGGCTACACCTTC
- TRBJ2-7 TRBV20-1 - CSAQDNRLGEQYF TGCAGTGCCCAGGACAACCGCCTTGGCGAGCAGTACTTC
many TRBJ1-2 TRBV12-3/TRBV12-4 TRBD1 CASSLGGGAGGYTF TGTGCCAGCAGTTTAGGAGGGGGCGCGGGTGGCTACACCTTC
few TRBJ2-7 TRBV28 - CASSFPARAGEQYF TGTGCCAGCAGTTTCCCTGCTAGGGCGGGTGAGCAGTACTTC
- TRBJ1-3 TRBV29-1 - CSVEEGGGNTIYF TGCAGCGTTGAAGAGGGGGGTGGAAACACCATATATTTT
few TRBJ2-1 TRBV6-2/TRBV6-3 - CASSPWGTSLNEQFF TGTGCCAGCAGTCCCTGGGGAACCAGCCTCAATGAGCAGTTCTTC
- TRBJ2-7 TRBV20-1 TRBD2 CSARVYQTSAYEQYF TGCAGTGCTAGGGTGTATCAGACTAGCGCCTACGAGCAGTACTTC
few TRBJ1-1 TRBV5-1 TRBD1 CASSLYRTGNTEAFF TGCGCCAGCAGCTTATACCGGACAGGGAACACTGAAGCTTTCTTT
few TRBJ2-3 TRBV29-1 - CSVGRSSGTDTQYF TGCAGCGTTGGGAGGTCTAGCGGCACAGATACGCAGTATTTT
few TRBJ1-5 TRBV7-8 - CASSLVSNQPQHF TGTGCCAGCAGCTTAGTAAGCAATCAGCCCCAGCATTTT
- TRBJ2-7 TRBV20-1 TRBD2 CSAPTSGNRSPSEQYF TGCAGTGCGCCGACTAGCGGGAATAGGTCCCCTTCCGAGCAGTACTTC
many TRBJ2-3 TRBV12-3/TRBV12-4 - CASSLGRGADTQYF TGTGCCAGCAGCTTAGGGAGGGGGGCAGATACGCAGTATTTT
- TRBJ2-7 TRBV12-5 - CASGRGYEQYF TGTGCTAGTGGTCGAGGCTACGAGCAGTACTTC
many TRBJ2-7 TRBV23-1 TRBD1 CASSQSTGTAYEQYF TGCGCCAGCAGTCAATCGACGGGGACAGCCTACGAGCAGTACTTC
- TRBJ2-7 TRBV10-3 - CAISARGRIDEQYF TGTGCCATCAGTGCAAGAGGAAGAATCGACGAGCAGTACTTC
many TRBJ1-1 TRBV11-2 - CASSLREGGTEAFF TGTGCCAGCAGCTTACGGGAGGGAGGGACTGAAGCTTTCTTT
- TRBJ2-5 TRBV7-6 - CASSFLRQETRYF TGTGCCAGCAGCTTCCTTCGCCAAGAGACCCGGTACTTC
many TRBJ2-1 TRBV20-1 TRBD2 CSARGSGAVYNEQFF TGCAGTGCTAGGGGAAGCGGGGCCGTCTACAATGAGCAGTTCTTC
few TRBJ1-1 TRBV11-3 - CASSLTRMGEAFF TGTGCCAGCAGCCTGACAAGGATGGGTGAAGCTTTCTTT
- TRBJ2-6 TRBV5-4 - CASSFAGAYGANVLIF TGTGCCAGCAGCTTCGCGGGGGCTTATGGGGCCAACGTCCTGATTTTC
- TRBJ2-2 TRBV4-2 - CASSQVYGRLDTGELFF TGTGCCAGCAGCCAAGTGTACGGGAGACTCGACACCGGGGAGCTGTTTTTT
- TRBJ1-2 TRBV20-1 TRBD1 CSAREQGASYGYTF TGCAGTGCTAGAGAGCAGGGGGCCAGCTATGGCTACACCTTC
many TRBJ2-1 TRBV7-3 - CASSLGMGVVNEQFF TGTGCCAGCAGCTTAGGAATGGGGGTCGTGAATGAGCAGTTCTTC